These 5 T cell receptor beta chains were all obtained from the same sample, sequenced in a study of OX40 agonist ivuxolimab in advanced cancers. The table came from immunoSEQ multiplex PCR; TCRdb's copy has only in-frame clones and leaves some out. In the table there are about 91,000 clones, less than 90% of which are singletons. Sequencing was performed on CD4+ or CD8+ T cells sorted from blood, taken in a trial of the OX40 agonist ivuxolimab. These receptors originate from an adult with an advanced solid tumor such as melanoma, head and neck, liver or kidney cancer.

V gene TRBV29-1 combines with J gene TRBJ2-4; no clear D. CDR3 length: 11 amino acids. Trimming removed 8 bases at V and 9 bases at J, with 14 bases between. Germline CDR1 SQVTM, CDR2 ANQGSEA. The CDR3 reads CSLIQSGIQYF. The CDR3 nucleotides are TGCAGCCTAATCCAATCCGGCATTCAGTACTTC. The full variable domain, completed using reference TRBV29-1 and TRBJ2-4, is SAVISQKPSRDICQRGTSLTIQCQVDSQVTMMFWYRQQPGQSLTLIATANQGSEATYESGFVIDKFPISRPNLTFSTLTVSNMSPEDSSIYLCSLIQSGIQYFGAGTRLSVL.

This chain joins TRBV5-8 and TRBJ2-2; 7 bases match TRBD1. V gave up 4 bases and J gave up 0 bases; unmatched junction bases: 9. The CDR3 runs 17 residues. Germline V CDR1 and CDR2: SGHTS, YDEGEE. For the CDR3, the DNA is TGTGCCAGCAGCGCGCTTCCCCAGGGGGCGAACACCGGGGAGCTGTTTTTT. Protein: CASSALPQGANTGELFF.

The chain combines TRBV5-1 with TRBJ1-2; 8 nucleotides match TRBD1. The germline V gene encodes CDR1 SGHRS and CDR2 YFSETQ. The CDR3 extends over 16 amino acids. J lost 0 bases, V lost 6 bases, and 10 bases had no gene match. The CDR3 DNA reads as TGCGCCAGCACCCCCGACCCAGGGGGCTCTAACTATGGCTACACCTTC. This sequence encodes CASTPDPGGSNYGYTF. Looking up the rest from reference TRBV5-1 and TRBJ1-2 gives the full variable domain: KAGVTQTPRYLIKTRGQQVTLSCSPISGHRSVSWYQQTPGQGLQFLFEYFSETQRNKGNFPGRFSGRQFSNSRSEMNVSTLELGDSALYLCASTPDPGGSNYGYTFGSGTRLTVV.

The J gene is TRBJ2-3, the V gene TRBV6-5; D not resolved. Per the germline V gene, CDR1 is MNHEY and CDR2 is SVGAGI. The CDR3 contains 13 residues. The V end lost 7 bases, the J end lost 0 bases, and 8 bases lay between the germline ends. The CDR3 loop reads CASTSDSTDTQYF. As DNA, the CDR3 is TGTGCCAGCACCTCGGACAGCACAGATACGCAGTATTTT.

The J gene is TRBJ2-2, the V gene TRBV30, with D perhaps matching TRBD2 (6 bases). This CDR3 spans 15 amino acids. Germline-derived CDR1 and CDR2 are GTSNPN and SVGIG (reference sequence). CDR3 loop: CGGAGWFANTGELFF. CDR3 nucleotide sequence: TGTGGCGGGGCAGGGTGGTTCGCGAACACCGGGGAGCTGTTTTTT. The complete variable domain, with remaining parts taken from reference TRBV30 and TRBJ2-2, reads SQTIHQWPATLVQPVGSPLSLECTVEGTSNPNLYWYRQAAGRGLQLLFYSVGIGQISSEVPQNLSASRPQDRQFILSSKKLLLSDSGFYLCGGAGWFANTGELFFGEGSRLTVL.